This is a list of T cell receptor beta chains from one sample in a study of cytomegalovirus exposure and HLA in healthy donors. The protocol was immunoSEQ multiplex PCR, while the TCRdb copy is restricted to in-frame clones and leaves out a portion. Altogether roughly 190,000 clones are present, roughly 73% being singletons, with the ten largest covering about 2%. Sequencing used PBMCs. The receptors derive from a woman aged 25 to 45 in good health and CMV-seronegative. Each CDR3 is given with its conserved first and last residue. The D gene is left open where the match is weak. The size entry is marked missing in some rows and otherwise reads once, few, many or a size class.

CDR3	DNA	size	D	J	length	V
CASMERDRGGQETQYF	TGTGCCAGCATGGAAAGGGACAGGGGTGGACAAGAGACCCAGTACTTC	NA	NA	TRBJ2-5	16	TRBV21-1
CASSALTGGYGYTF	TGTGCCAGCAGCGCACTGACAGGGGGCTATGGCTACACCTTC	few	TRBD1	TRBJ1-2	14	TRBV9
CASSLGTGAYEQYF	TGTGCCAGCAGTTTAGGGACAGGGGCCTACGAGCAGTACTTC	NA	TRBD1	TRBJ2-7	14	TRBV27
CASQGTGGNSPLHF	TGTGCCAGCCAAGGGACAGGGGGGAATTCACCCCTCCACTTT	NA	TRBD1	TRBJ1-6	14	TRBV18
CASSQGVFQYF	TGTGCCAGCAGCCAGGGGGTGTTTCAGTACTTC	few	TRBD1	TRBJ2-4	11	TRBV27
CASSGASGGLDEQFF	TGTGCCAGCAGCGGGGCTAGCGGGGGGTTGGATGAGCAGTTCTTC	NA	TRBD2	TRBJ2-1	15	TRBV9
CASTLTGTANQPQHF	TGTGCCAGCACTCTTACCGGGACAGCCAATCAGCCCCAGCATTTT	NA	TRBD1	TRBJ1-5	15	TRBV27
CASSATSAPGQPYGYTF	TGTGCCAGCAGCGCCACATCCGCCCCTGGGCAGCCCTATGGCTACACCTTC	NA	NA	TRBJ1-2	17	TRBV9
CASSLQGYGEKLFF	TGCGCCAGCAGCTTACAGGGTTACGGTGAAAAACTGTTTTTT	few	NA	TRBJ1-4	14	TRBV5-1
CASSLHDQGMNTEAFF	TGCGCCAGCAGCTTACACGATCAGGGGATGAACACTGAAGCTTTCTTT	NA	NA	TRBJ1-1	16	TRBV5-1
CASSSSGTGPYEQYF	TGTGCCAGCAGCAGCTCCGGGACAGGGCCCTACGAGCAGTACTTC	NA	TRBD1	TRBJ2-7	15	TRBV5-8
CASSVGRGNTEAFF	TGTGCCAGCAGTGTGGGGAGGGGAAACACTGAAGCTTTCTTT	NA	NA	TRBJ1-1	14	TRBV25-1
CASTRSGGYTGELFF	TGTGCCAGCACCAGAAGTGGGGGGTATACCGGGGAGCTGTTTTTT	NA	NA	TRBJ2-2	15	TRBV9
CASSVVAGVYNEQFF	TGTGCCAGCAGCGTAGTAGCGGGAGTCTACAATGAGCAGTTCTTC	NA	TRBD2	TRBJ2-1	15	TRBV9
CASSYRTGNEKLFF	TGTGCCAGCAGTTACCGGACAGGGAATGAAAAACTGTTTTTT	few	TRBD1	TRBJ1-4	14	TRBV6-5
CASSLSQVSYEQYF	TGCGCCAGCAGCTTGTCGCAGGTCTCCTACGAGCAGTACTTC	NA	NA	TRBJ2-7	14	TRBV5-1
CASSFQGYTGELFF	TGTGCCAGCAGTTTCCAGGGTTATACCGGGGAGCTGTTTTTT	NA	NA	TRBJ2-2	14	TRBV27
CASSKDSGGSPLHF	TGTGCCAGCAGTAAGGACAGTGGGGGTTCACCCCTCCACTTT	few	NA	TRBJ1-6	14	TRBV2
CATSSGNIQYF	TGTGCCACCAGCTCCGGGAACATTCAGTACTTC	NA	NA	TRBJ2-4	11	TRBV15
CASAGLASGELFF	TGTGCCAGCGCCGGACTAGCATCCGGGGAGCTGTTTTTT	NA	TRBD2	TRBJ2-2	13	TRBV5-6
CASRFRVGGNQRPYEQYF	TGCGCCAGCAGGTTCCGCGTTGGTGGTAACCAGCGCCCCTACGAGCAGTACTTC	NA	NA	TRBJ2-7	18	TRBV4-1
CASSHDRGQETQYF	TGTGCCAGCTCACACGACAGGGGCCAAGAGACCCAGTACTTC	NA	TRBD1	TRBJ2-5	14	TRBV18
CATSRRSEGEKLFF	TGTGCCACCAGCAGGAGATCAGAGGGTGAAAAACTGTTTTTT	NA	NA	TRBJ1-4	14	TRBV15
CASRMRVRDRYEQYF	TGTGCCAGCAGGATGCGGGTCCGGGACAGATACGAGCAGTACTTC	once	TRBD1	TRBJ2-7	15	TRBV6-5
CASSLLAGGNNEQFF	TGTGCCAGCTCACTCCTAGCGGGAGGAAACAATGAGCAGTTCTTC	NA	TRBD2	TRBJ2-1	15	TRBV18
CASSQGTGGYRFGDTEAFF	TGTGCCAGCAGCCAAGGTACAGGGGGCTACCGGTTTGGCGACACTGAAGCTTTCTTT	NA	TRBD1	TRBJ1-1	19	TRBV14
CASSFTGPAFF	TGTGCCAGCAGCTTTACAGGACCAGCTTTCTTT	few	NA	TRBJ1-1	11	TRBV11-2
CASSSGLDTQYF	TGTGCCAGCAGCTCAGGGTTGGATACGCAGTATTTT	NA	NA	TRBJ2-3	12	TRBV27
CASRGTGGFYGYTF	TGTGCCAGTAGAGGGACAGGGGGCTTTTATGGCTACACCTTC	NA	TRBD1	TRBJ1-2	14	TRBV19
CASSPEGGRTGELFF	TGCGCCAGCAGCCCCGAAGGGGGCCGGACCGGGGAGCTGTTTTTT	NA	TRBD1	TRBJ2-2	15	TRBV5-1